The entry below gives a single TCR beta chain sequence along with its context. A second PCR of roughly 7 to 11 cycles used a sample-barcoded 5' primer and a J-beta primer mix. TCRdb ran MiXCR on the 5' RACE reads and lists one entry per CDR3 protein. The sample yields 1,500,000 or so distinct CDR3 sequences, roughly 43% seen once. The record originates from a study of blood T cells in healthy people across ages. Trimming stripped 1 base from V and 5 bases from J, with 14 bases between. From germline, CDR1 is MNHNS and CDR2 SASEGT. The CDR3 consists of 15 residues. Every sample yielded at least 6.5 million isolated PBMCs.

This clonotype was sampled from a woman aged 18-29 years in good health. The V call is TRBV6-1, the J call TRBJ1-1; perhaps TRBD1 as D (5 bases). Sequencing was performed on blood. As DNA, the CDR3 is TGTGCCAGCAGTGAAGGGGGCAGGCTGTGGACTGAAGCTTTCTTT. This gives the protein CASSEGGRLWTEAFF.